Each of the 10 T cell receptor beta chains below was sequenced from the same sample in a study of OX40 agonist ivuxolimab in advanced cancers. Method: immunoSEQ multiplex PCR; TCRdb's copy keeps in-frame clones and lacks some. The sample holds around 88,000 clones, about 91% seen once. Source: CD4+ or CD8+ T cells sorted from blood, taken in a trial of the OX40 agonist ivuxolimab. The origin of the receptors is an adult with an advanced solid tumor such as melanoma, head and neck, liver or kidney cancer.

J is TRBJ2-1 and V is TRBV5-1; TRBD1 or TRBD2 may be the D gene (7 bases each). The V end lost 0 bases, the J end lost 7 bases, and 14 bases lay between the germline ends. This CDR3 is 15 amino acids long. Germline CDR1 and CDR2: SGHRS and YFSETQ. CDR3 sequence: CASSLARGGPNEQFF. The CDR3, as DNA: TGCGCCAGCAGCTTGGCCAGGGGGGGACCGAATGAGCAGTTCTTC.

This sequence joins TRBV30 and TRBJ2-5, with a possible D match to TRBD2 (6 bases). Trimming took 0 bases from V and 5 from J, leaving 10 bases between them. The CDR3 sequence is 13 residues long. Germline CDR1 GTSNPN, CDR2 SVGIG (reference sequence). CDR3 region: CAWSVLGGETQYF. Here the CDR3 DNA reads TGTGCCTGGAGTGTATTGGGAGGTGAGACCCAGTACTTC.

In this sample, this clone turned up once. The V gene is TRBV7-9, the J gene TRBJ1-1, with 9 bases lining up with TRBD1. CDR3 length: 17 amino acids. V was pared by 4 bases and J by 5 bases, with 14 bases of the junction left unmatched. Looked up from germline, CDR1 is SEHNR and CDR2 is FQNEAQ (reference sequence). CDR3 sequence: CASSSLTQGARVTEAFF. DNA for the CDR3: TGTGCCAGCAGCTCCCTAACACAGGGGGCAAGAGTGACTGAAGCTTTCTTT.

This chain links TRBV19 with TRBJ2-2; D unclear. This CDR3 has 13 residues. Germline V gene data show CDR1 as LNHDA and CDR2 as SQIVND (reference sequence). Trimming took 1 base from V and 5 from J, leaving 5 bases between them. The CDR3 here is CASSIGDTGELFF. CDR3 nucleotide sequence: TGTGCCAGTAGTATAGGGGATACCGGGGAGCTGTTTTTT.

The chain recombines TRBV19 with TRBJ1-1, with D perhaps TRBD1 (6 bases). The CDR3 loop spans 14 amino acids. V was pared by 3 bases and J by 5 bases, with 13 bases between. From germline, CDR1 is LNHDA and CDR2 SQIVND (reference sequence). CDR3 in amino acids: CASSMGHQGTEAFF. For the CDR3, the DNA is TGTGCCAGTAGTATGGGACATCAGGGAACTGAAGCTTTCTTT.

The CDR3 DNA is TGTGCCAGCAGTCGCAGAAACAAGAACACTGAAGCTTTCTTT. It yields the protein CASSRRNKNTEAFF. The chain combines TRBV27 with TRBJ1-1; D is undetermined. Looked up from germline, CDR1 is MNHEY and CDR2 is SMNVEV (reference sequence). V was pared by 5 bases and J by 1 base, with 11 bases between. The CDR3 is 14 amino acids.

The chain uses TRBV30 and TRBJ1-1; D unclear. The CDR3 consists of 12 residues. V lost 5 bases and J 1 base, leaving 8 bases between the germline ends. The germline V gene has CDR1 GTSNPN and CDR2 SVGIG (reference sequence). The CDR3 here is CAWGFPNTEAFF. CDR3 bases: TGTGCCTGGGGGTTTCCGAACACTGAAGCTTTCTTT.

The chain combines TRBV2 with TRBJ2-7; TRBD1 might be the D (6 bases). The CDR3 sequence is 16 residues long. Trimming left V 5 bases short and J 4 bases short, with 21 bases between. CDR1 SNHLY and CDR2 FYNNEI come from the germline V gene. The CDR3 protein is CASSSTGTRIRYEQYF. The CDR3, as DNA: TGTGCCAGCAGTTCCACAGGGACGAGGATCCGATACGAGCAGTACTTC.

The rearrangement joins TRBV5-1 to TRBJ1-3; D call uncertain. Trimming removed 4 bases at V and 0 bases at J, with 8 bases between. The CDR3 has 14 residues. Germline CDR1 SGHRS, CDR2 YFSETQ. The DNA for the CDR3 is TGCGCCAGCAGCCCGGGCCCCTCTGGAAACACCATATATTTT. Amino acids: CASSPGPSGNTIYF.

V and J are TRBV9 and TRBJ1-2, with no clear D. Trimming took 4 bases from V and 9 from J, leaving 16 bases between them. The CDR3 spans 13 residues. In germline, CDR1 is SGDLS, CDR2 YYNGEE. CDR3 DNA: TGTGCCAGCAGCCCACTCTCCCCACTGCGCTACACCTTC. Its translation: CASSPLSPLRYTF.